These T cell receptor beta chains were read from a single sample in a study of shared clonotypes between healthy human individuals. Here immunoSEQ multiplex PCR was the method, and the copy in TCRdb shows in-frame clones only, minus some. The sample shows approximately 2.5 million clones, just over 90% of them seen only once. Material for sequencing was naive CD4+ T cells sorted from blood. The receptor source for this set is a man between 18 and 29 years old in good health. CDR3s include the opening cysteine and the closing phenylalanine or tryptophan. D genes are given only for firm matches. Rows give clone size only sometimes, using once, few, many, or a class for an expanded clone.

j_call d_call v_call clone_size cdr3_nt cdr3_aa
TRBJ1-1 - TRBV7-2 - TGTGCCAGCAGCTTGACAGCCGATTCGAACACTGAAGCTTTCTTT CASSLTADSNTEAFF
TRBJ2-3 - TRBV6-5 - TGTGCCAGCAGTTACTCTAGGCCTGCAGATACGCAGTATTTT CASSYSRPADTQYF
TRBJ2-3 TRBD1 TRBV10-2 once TGCGCCAGCAGTACCGGGACAGGGCAGTATTTT CASSTGTGQYF
TRBJ1-2 - TRBV30 - TGTGCCTGGAGCCTCCCGGGGGACTCGCATGGCTACACCTTC CAWSLPGDSHGYTF
TRBJ1-1 - TRBV6-1 - TGTGCCAGCACCTTGGGGGGGGCTGGTGGCACTGAAGCTTTCTTT CASTLGGAGGTEAFF
TRBJ1-1 - TRBV7-9 - TGTGCCAGCAGCTTAGGAGCGGTGGGGGACACTGAAGCTTTCTTT CASSLGAVGDTEAFF
TRBJ2-3 TRBD2 TRBV28 - TGTGCCACCAGCCGAGCGGGGGCAGATACGCAGTATTTT CATSRAGADTQYF
TRBJ2-2 - TRBV2 - TGTGCCAGCAGGGACCTGAACACCGGGGAGCTGTTTTTT CASRDLNTGELFF
TRBJ1-6 - TRBV2 - TGTGCCAGCTGTGGGACTGCGTATTCACCCCTCCACTTT CASCGTAYSPLHF
TRBJ1-2 - TRBV11-2 - TGTGCCAGCAGCTTAGAAAAGGGCGCGGGGTATGGCTACACCTTC CASSLEKGAGYGYTF
TRBJ2-3 - TRBV11-2 - TGTGCCAGCAGCTTAGATGGCAGGGGGGGCGGCACAGATACGCAGTATTTT CASSLDGRGGGTDTQYF
TRBJ1-6 - TRBV7-8 - TGTGCCAGCAGCCGGACCGCCGATTCACCCCTCCACTTT CASSRTADSPLHF
TRBJ2-4 - TRBV6-5 - TGTGCCAGCAGTTACAGGCAAGGGAACATTCAGTACTTC CASSYRQGNIQYF
TRBJ2-3 TRBD2 TRBV11-2 - TGTGCCAGCAGCCCCGATGGGCTAGCGGGGAACACAGATACGCAGTATTTT CASSPDGLAGNTDTQYF
TRBJ2-7 - TRBV10-3 - TGTGCCATCAGCGACCTGGACAGCGCGAGTTCCTACGAGCAGTACTTC CAISDLDSASSYEQYF
TRBJ2-7 TRBD1 TRBV10-3 - TGTGCCACCGGGACAGGGGGCTTCGTCTACGAGCAGTACTTC CATGTGGFVYEQYF
TRBJ1-1 - TRBV5-4 - TGTGCCAGCAGCTCCAGGGGAAGCACTGAAGCTTTCTTT CASSSRGSTEAFF
TRBJ2-1 - TRBV29-1 - TGCAGCGTCCCAAGGCGCGGGTCGAGCTCCTACAATGAGCAGTTCTTC CSVPRRGSSSYNEQFF
TRBJ1-3 - TRBV7-9 once TGTGCCAGCAGCCCGGGCGGAAACACCATATATTTT CASSPGGNTIYF
TRBJ2-3 - TRBV19 once TGTGCCAGTAGTACCTTGGGACCCGCGGTGCAGTATTTT CASSTLGPAVQYF
TRBJ2-5 TRBD2 TRBV12-5 - TGTGCTAGTGAGATGGGACTAGCGGGGAGGGGGACCCAGTACTTC CASEMGLAGRGTQYF
TRBJ2-3 - TRBV30 - TGTGCCTGGAGCCCTAGAGGGAAGGGCACAGATACGCAGTATTTT CAWSPRGKGTDTQYF
TRBJ2-3 - TRBV7-2 - TGTGCCAGCAGCCGCGGGATGGCAGATACGCAGTATTTT CASSRGMADTQYF
TRBJ1-5 TRBD1 TRBV10-3 - TGTGCCATCAGTGACCGGGACAGGGGCAATCAGCCCCAGCATTTT CAISDRDRGNQPQHF
TRBJ1-3 - TRBV7-7 - TGTGCTAGCAGCTCTACAAGGGGACCTGGAAACACCATATATTTT CASSSTRGPGNTIYF
TRBJ2-1 TRBD2 TRBV7-2 - TGTGCCAGCAGCTTAGGAATAGCGGGAGTCTACTACAATGAGCAGTTCTTC CASSLGIAGVYYNEQFF
TRBJ2-3 - TRBV7-2 - TGTGCCAGCAGCTCCGGACTGTTAGCGGCCCGCACAGATACGCAGTATTTT CASSSGLLAARTDTQYF
TRBJ1-5 - TRBV18 - TGTGCCAGCTCACCGAGCTCTAGCAATCAGCCCCAGCATTTT CASSPSSSNQPQHF
TRBJ2-2 - TRBV19 - TGTGCCAGTAGCCTCGTCTCCAAGAACACCGGGGAGCTGTTTTTT CASSLVSKNTGELFF
TRBJ1-2 - TRBV15 - TGTGCCACCAGCAGAGAAACAGGGACCAACTATGGCTACACCTTC CATSRETGTNYGYTF
TRBJ2-7 - TRBV5-1 - TGCGCCAGCAGCTCAGACAGGACATTCTACGAGCAGTACTTC CASSSDRTFYEQYF
TRBJ2-7 - TRBV5-1 - TGCGCCAGCAGTGATGGGGGGACAGATTCCTACGAGCAGTACTTC CASSDGGTDSYEQYF
TRBJ2-2 - TRBV11-2 - TGTGCCAGCAGCTTAGGGGCTTCGAACACCGGGGAGCTGTTTTTT CASSLGASNTGELFF
TRBJ2-3 - TRBV9 - TGTGCCAGCAGCCCCGGGAACACAGATACGCAGTATTTT CASSPGNTDTQYF
TRBJ1-2 - TRBV5-4 once TGTGCCAGCAGCTTGCGATCTTTCAGGGCTTTAAACTATGGCTACACCTTC CASSLRSFRALNYGYTF
TRBJ2-7 - TRBV5-1 - TGCGCCAGCAGCTTGGTCCCAGGGAGCTCCTACGAGCAGTACTTC CASSLVPGSSYEQYF
TRBJ1-2 TRBD1 TRBV23-1 - TGCGCCAGCAGTCAAAAAGCGGACAGGGGGCTCTATGGCTACACCTTC CASSQKADRGLYGYTF
TRBJ1-5 - TRBV2 - TGTGCCAGCAGGTTCTCTGGCCAGCCGAATCAGCCCCAGCATTTT CASRFSGQPNQPQHF
TRBJ2-1 - TRBV13 - TGTGCCAGCAGTGACAGTAGGCGGCGCAATGAGCAGTTCTTC CASSDSRRRNEQFF
TRBJ1-6 TRBD1 TRBV5-4 few TGTGCCAGCAGCTTGGTGGGACAGGGGGGCTCCGGTAATTCACCCCTCCACTTT CASSLVGQGGSGNSPLHF
TRBJ2-5 TRBD2 TRBV7-3 - TGTGCCAGCAGCCGGACTAGCGGGGTCGGAGAGACCCAGTACTTC CASSRTSGVGETQYF
TRBJ1-5 TRBD1 TRBV30 - TGTGCCTGGACCGACAGGGGCGGACAGCCCCAGCATTTT CAWTDRGGQPQHF
TRBJ2-3 TRBD2 TRBV9 once TGTGCCAGCAGCCCACTAGCGGGAGCGCAAGCGGATACGCAGTATTTT CASSPLAGAQADTQYF
TRBJ2-3 TRBD1 TRBV7-2 once TGTGCCAGCAGCCTACTACCGGGACAGGGGACAAGCACAGATACGCAGTATTTT CASSLLPGQGTSTDTQYF
TRBJ1-1 - TRBV2 few TGTGCCAGCAGTGAGCGGAGAGGGTCTGAAGCTTTCTTT CASSERRGSEAFF
TRBJ1-2 - TRBV5-6 - TGTGCCAGCAGCTACTTGACGGGCACTGCTCTCTATGGCTACACCTTC CASSYLTGTALYGYTF
TRBJ2-2 - TRBV5-1 - TGCGCCAGCAGTCCAAGTGGCACCGGGGAGCTGTTTTTT CASSPSGTGELFF
TRBJ1-1 TRBD1 TRBV30 few TGTGCCTGGGGAAGGACAGGGGGCACTGAAGCTTTCTTT CAWGRTGGTEAFF
TRBJ2-7 TRBD1 TRBV6-9 - TGTGCCAGCAGTCCCAGGGGACAGGGGGCCTCCTACGAGCAGTACTTC CASSPRGQGASYEQYF
TRBJ1-1 - TRBV28 - TGTGCCAGCATTGGGGGACCCGGTGAAGCTTTCTTT CASIGGPGEAFF
TRBJ2-1 - TRBV7-2 - TGTGCCAGCAGCAACAGCTTACTCGCGGGGAGCTCCTACAATGAGCAGTTCTTC CASSNSLLAGSSYNEQFF
TRBJ1-2 TRBD1 TRBV9 - TGTGCCAGCAACCCCGGACAGGATTATGGCTACACCTTC CASNPGQDYGYTF
TRBJ2-1 - TRBV9 once TGTGCCAGCAGCCCTCCCGGGGACTCCTTCCAATACAATGAGCAGTTCTTC CASSPPGDSFQYNEQFF